This T cell receptor (beta chain) originates from a study of shared clonotypes between healthy human individuals. Study-wide findings and caveats: Naive subsets usually exceeded memory subsets in estimated richness. Naive CD4 clonotypes were shared across several donors at roughly 5.3%.

This clone was observed a single time. What it recognizes is unknown. Deep-level running was used for the assay. In the study's own analysis: Junction-only immunoSEQ sequences carried no quality scores, so filtering differed. Sequencing used immunoSEQ multiplex PCR; TCRdb keeps in-frame clones, though not all of them. V and J calls and clone size follow that table, whereas D and trimming were derived from the DNA. Here the sample spans approximately 2.1 million clones, over 90% being singletons. Germline CDR1 is SGHAT and CDR2 is FQNNGV. This CDR3 spans 14 amino acids. V lost 1 base, J lost 1 base, and 7 bases lay in between.

This TCR was sampled from a man younger than 35 in good health. Some clones in this sample may be carry-over from other donors' samples. The source material was naive CD4+ T cells from PBMCs. Subset described: CD45RA+ positively selected. The chain employs TRBV11-2 and TRBJ2-5; D ambiguous. CDR3 DNA: TGTGCCAGCAGCTTAGTCCGGCGCCAAGAGACCCAGTACTTC. This encodes CASSLVRRQETQYF. Variable domain in full (rest from reference TRBV11-2 and TRBJ2-5): EAGVAQSPRYKIIEKRQSVAFWCNPISGHATLYWYQQILGQGPKLLIQFQNNGVVDDSQLPKDRFSAERLKGVDSTLKIQPAKLEDSAVYLCASSLVRRQETQYFGPGTRLLVL.